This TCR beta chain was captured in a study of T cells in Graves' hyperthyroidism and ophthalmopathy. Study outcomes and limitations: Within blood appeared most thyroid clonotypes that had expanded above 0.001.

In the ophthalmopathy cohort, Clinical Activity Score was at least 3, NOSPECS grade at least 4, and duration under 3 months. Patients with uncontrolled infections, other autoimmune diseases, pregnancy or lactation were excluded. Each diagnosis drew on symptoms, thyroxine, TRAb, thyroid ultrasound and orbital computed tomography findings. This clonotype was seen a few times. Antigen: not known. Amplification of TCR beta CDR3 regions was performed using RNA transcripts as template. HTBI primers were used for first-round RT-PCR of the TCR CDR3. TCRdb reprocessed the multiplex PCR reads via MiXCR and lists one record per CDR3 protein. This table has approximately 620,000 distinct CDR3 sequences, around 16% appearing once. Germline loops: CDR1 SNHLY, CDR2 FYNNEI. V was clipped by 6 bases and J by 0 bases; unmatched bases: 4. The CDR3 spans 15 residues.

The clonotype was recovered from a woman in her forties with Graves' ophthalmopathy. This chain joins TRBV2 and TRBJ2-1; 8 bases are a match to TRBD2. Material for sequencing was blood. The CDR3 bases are TGTGCCAGCAGGCCCCTAGCGGGCTCCTACAATGAGCAGTTCTTC. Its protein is CASRPLAGSYNEQFF.